The 3 T cell receptor beta chains below were found in one sample sequenced in a study of cytomegalovirus exposure and HLA in healthy donors. PCR involved 60 Vbeta and 13 Jbeta primers. Sequencing was performed with immunoSEQ multiplex PCR; in TCRdb, only in-frame clones are kept and a portion is missing. The data show about 180,000 clones, less than 90% seen once. Sequenced: PBMCs. The receptors originated from a girl aged 5 to 17 in good health and CMV-seropositive.

V and J are TRBV19 and TRBJ1-5; TRBD1 might be the D (5 bases). Trimming pared 3 bases from V and 0 bases from J, leaving 9 bases between. The germline CDR1 and CDR2 sequences are LNHDA and SQIVND (reference sequence). The CDR3 length is 15 residues. The CDR3 here is CASSMGGVSNQPQHF. The DNA for the CDR3 is TGTGCCAGTAGTATGGGGGGTGTTAGCAATCAGCCCCAGCATTTT.

V and J are TRBV28 and TRBJ1-5; D not resolved. CDR3 size: 14 residues. The V end lost 8 bases, the J end lost 0 bases, and 11 bases lay between the germline ends. The germline gives CDR1 MDHEN, CDR2 SYDVKM. CDR3 sequence (DNA): TGTGCCAGCGTTCGGGATTATAGCAATCAGCCCCAGCATTTT. Residues: CASVRDYSNQPQHF.

J is TRBJ2-1 and V is TRBV4-1, with D possibly matching TRBD2 (5 bases). The CDR3 is 15 amino acids. Germline CDR1 is MGHRA and CDR2 is YSYEKL. Trimming shortened V by 0 bases and J by 4 bases, and 10 bases separated the two germline ends. CDR3 DNA sequence: TGCGCCAGCAGCCAAGAGACTAAAAAGTACAATGAGCAGTTCTTC. Its translation: CASSQETKKYNEQFF.